This TCR beta chain was obtained from a study of long-term antiretroviral therapy in people with HIV. Until DNA extraction, the samples held between 1-10 million cryopreserved PBMC. Researchers ran immunoSEQ v3.0 at survey level. Sequencing used immunoSEQ multiplex PCR; TCRdb keeps in-frame clones, though not all of them. Among roughly 28,000 clones listed, about 96% were seen once. In its sample, this clone was seen once. Its target is not known. There are 16 residues in the CDR3. Germline V CDR1 and CDR2: MNHEY, SMNVEV (reference sequence). Trimming pared 1 base from V and 7 bases from J, leaving 14 bases between. General study results and limits: Whichever time point was examined, clones expanded before ART dominated the repertoire.

The TCR originated in a man under 40 with HIV. This chain uses TRBV27 with TRBJ1-6; D uncertain. Material: unsorted PBMCs, obtained 5.3 years after starting antiretroviral therapy. The DNA of the CDR3 is TGTGCCAGCAGTTTATGGTCCCGGGCCGCGAATTCACCCCTCCACTTT. Translation gives CASSLWSRAANSPLHF.